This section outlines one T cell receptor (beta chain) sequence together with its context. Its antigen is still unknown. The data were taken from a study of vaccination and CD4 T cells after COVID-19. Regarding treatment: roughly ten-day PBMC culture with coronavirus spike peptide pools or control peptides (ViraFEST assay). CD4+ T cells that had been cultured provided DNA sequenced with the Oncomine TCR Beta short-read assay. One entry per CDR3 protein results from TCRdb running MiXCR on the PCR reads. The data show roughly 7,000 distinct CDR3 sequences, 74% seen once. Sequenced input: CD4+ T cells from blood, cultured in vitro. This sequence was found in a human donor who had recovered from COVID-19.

The CDR3 protein is CASSPSGNPYGYTF. CDR3 sequence (DNA): TGTGCCAGCAGCCCGAGCGGGAACCCCTATGGCTACACCTTC. The J gene is TRBJ1-2, the V gene TRBV11-2; D remains ambiguous. Trimming cost V 5 bases and J 4 bases, with 14 bases left between them. Germline lookup yields CDR1 SGHAT and CDR2 FQNNGV. The CDR3 is 14 amino acids.